Sequencing of this TCR beta chain was carried out in a study of T cell responses to AZD1222 COVID-19 vaccine. Method: immunoSEQ multiplex PCR; TCRdb's copy keeps in-frame clones and lacks some. The profile covers roughly 120,000 clones, with approximately 86% appearing a single time and around 6.2% taken by the ten largest. Germline V lookup: CDR1 LGHDT, CDR2 YNNKEL (reference sequence). This CDR3 spans 15 amino acids. Trimming cost V 3 bases and J 5 bases; bases outside gene matches: 9. The V gene is TRBV3-1 (or the pseudogene TRBV3-2), the J gene TRBJ2-5; 7 positions agree with TRBD2. The specimen was peripheral blood, collected on day 0 of AZD1222 vaccination. This receptor was obtained from an adult in good health. The DNA of the CDR3 is TGTGCCAGCAGCCAGGTGGGAGGGGATTTGGAGACCCAGTACTTC. This translates into CASSQVGGDLETQYF.